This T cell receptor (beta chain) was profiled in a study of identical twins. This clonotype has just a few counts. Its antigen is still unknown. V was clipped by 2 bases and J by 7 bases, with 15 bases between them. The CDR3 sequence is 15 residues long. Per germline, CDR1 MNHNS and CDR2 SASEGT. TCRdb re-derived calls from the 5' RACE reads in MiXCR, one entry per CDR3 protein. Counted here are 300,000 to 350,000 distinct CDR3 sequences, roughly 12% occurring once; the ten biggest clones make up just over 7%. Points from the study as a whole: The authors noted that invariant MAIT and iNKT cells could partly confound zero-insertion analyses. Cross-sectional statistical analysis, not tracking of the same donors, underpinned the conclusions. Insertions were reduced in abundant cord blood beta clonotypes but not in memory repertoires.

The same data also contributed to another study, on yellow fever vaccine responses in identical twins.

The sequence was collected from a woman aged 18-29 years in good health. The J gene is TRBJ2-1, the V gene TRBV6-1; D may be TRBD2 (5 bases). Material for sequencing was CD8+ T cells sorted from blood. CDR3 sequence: CASSEWEMFLNEQFF. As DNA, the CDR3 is TGTGCCAGCAGTGAATGGGAGATGTTTTTGAATGAGCAGTTCTTC.